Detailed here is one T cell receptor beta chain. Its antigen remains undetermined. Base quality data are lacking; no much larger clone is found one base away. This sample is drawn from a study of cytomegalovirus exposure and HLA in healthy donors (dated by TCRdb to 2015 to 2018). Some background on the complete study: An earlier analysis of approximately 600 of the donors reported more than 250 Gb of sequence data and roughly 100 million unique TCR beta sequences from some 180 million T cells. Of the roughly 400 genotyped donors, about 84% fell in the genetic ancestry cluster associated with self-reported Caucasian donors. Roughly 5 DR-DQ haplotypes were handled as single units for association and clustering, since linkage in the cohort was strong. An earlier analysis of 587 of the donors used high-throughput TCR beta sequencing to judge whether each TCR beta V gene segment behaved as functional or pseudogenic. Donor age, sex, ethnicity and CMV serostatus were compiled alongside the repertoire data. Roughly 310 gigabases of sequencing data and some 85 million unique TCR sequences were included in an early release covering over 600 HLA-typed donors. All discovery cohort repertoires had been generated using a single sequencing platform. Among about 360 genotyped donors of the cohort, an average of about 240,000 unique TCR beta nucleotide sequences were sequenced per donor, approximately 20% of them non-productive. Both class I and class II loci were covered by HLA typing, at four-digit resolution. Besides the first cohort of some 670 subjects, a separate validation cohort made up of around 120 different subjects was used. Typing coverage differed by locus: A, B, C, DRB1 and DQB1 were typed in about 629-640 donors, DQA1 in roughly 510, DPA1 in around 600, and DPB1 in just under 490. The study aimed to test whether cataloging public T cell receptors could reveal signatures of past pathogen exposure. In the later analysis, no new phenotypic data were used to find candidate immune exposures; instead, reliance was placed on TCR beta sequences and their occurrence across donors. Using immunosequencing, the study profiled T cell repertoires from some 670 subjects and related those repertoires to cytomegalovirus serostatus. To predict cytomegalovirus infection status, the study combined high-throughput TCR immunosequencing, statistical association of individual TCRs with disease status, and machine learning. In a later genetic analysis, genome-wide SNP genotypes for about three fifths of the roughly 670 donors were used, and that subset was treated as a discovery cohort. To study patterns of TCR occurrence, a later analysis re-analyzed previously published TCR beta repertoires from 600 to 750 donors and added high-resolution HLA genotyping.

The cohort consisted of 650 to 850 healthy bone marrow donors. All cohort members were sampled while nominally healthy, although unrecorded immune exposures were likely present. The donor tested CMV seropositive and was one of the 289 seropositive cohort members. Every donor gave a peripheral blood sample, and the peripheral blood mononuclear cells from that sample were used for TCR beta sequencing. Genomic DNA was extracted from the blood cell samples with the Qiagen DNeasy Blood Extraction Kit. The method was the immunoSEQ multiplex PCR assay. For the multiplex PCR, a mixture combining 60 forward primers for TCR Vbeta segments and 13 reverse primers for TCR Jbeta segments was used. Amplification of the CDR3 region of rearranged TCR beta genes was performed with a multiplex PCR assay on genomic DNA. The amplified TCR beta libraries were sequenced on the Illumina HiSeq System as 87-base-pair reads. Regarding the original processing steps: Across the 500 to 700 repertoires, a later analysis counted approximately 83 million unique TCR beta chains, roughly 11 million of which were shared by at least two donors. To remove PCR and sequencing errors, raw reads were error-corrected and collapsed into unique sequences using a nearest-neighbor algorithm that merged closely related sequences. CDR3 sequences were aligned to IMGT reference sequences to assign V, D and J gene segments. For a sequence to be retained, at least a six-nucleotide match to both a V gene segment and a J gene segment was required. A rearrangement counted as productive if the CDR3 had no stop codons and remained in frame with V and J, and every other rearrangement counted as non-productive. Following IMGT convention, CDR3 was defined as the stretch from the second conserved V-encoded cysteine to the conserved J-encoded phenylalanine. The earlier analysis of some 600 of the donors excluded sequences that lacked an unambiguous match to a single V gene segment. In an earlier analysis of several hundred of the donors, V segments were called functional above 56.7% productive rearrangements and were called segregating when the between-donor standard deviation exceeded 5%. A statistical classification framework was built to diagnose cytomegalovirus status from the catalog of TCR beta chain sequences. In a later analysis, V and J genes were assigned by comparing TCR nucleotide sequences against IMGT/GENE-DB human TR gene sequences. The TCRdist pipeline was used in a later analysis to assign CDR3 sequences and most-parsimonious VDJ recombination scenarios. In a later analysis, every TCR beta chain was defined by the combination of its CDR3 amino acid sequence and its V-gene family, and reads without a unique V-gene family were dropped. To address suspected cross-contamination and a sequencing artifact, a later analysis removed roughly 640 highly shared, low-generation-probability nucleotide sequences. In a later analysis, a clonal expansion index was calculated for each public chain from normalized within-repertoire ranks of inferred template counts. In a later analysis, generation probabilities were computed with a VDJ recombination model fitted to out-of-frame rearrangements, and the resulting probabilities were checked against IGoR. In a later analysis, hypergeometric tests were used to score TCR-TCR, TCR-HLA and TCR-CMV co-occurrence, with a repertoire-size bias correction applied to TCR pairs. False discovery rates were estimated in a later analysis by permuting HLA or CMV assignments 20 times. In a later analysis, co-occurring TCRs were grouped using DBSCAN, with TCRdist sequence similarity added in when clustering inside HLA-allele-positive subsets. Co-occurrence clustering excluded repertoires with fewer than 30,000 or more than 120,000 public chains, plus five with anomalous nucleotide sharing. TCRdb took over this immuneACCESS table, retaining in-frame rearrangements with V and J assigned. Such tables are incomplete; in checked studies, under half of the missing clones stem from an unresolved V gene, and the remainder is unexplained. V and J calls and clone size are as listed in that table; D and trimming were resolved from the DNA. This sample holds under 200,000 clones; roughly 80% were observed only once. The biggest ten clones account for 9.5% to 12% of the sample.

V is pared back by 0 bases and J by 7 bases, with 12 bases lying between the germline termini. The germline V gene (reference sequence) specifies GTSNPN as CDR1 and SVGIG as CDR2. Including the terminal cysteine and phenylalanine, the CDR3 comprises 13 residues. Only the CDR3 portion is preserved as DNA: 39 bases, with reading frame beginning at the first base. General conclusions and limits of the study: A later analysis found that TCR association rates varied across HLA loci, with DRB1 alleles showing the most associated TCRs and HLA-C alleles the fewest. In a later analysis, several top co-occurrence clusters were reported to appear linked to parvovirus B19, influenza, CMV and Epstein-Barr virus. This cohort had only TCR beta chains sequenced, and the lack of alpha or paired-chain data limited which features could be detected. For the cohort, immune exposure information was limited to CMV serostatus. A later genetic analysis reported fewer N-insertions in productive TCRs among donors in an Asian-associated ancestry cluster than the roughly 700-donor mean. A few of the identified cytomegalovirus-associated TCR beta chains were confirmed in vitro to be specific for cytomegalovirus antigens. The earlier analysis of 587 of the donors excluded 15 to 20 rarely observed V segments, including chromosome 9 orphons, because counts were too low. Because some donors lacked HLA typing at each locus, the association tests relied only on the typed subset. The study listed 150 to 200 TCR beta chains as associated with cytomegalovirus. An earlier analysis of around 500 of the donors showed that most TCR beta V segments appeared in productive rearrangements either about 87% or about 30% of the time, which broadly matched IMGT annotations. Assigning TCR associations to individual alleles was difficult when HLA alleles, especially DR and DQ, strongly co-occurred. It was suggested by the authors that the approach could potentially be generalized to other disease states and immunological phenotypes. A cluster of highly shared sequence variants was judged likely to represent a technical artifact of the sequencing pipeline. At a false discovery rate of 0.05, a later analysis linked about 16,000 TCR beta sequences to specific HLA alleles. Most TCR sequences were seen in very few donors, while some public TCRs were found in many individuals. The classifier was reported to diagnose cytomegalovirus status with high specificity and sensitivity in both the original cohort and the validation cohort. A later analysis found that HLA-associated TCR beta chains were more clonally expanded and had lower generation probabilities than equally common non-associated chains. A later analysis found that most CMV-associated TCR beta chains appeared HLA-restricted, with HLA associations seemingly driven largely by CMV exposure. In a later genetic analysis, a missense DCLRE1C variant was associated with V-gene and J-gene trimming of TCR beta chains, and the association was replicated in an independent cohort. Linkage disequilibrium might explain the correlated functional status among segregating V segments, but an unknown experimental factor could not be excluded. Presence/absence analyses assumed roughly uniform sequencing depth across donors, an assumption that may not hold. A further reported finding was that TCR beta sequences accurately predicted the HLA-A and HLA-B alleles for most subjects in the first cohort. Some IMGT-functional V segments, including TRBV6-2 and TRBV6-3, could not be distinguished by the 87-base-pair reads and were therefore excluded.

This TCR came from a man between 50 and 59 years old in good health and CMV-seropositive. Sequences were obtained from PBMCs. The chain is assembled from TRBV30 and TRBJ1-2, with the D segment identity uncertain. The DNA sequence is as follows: TGTGCCTGGAGTGTTAGAGCAGGTCTTGGCTACACCTTC. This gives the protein CAWSVRAGLGYTF. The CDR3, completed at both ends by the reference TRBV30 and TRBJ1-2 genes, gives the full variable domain SQTIHQWPATLVQPVGSPLSLECTVEGTSNPNLYWYRQAAGRGLQLLFYSVGIGQISSEVPQNLSASRPQDRQFILSSKKLLLSDSGFYLCAWSVRAGLGYTFGSGTRLTVV.